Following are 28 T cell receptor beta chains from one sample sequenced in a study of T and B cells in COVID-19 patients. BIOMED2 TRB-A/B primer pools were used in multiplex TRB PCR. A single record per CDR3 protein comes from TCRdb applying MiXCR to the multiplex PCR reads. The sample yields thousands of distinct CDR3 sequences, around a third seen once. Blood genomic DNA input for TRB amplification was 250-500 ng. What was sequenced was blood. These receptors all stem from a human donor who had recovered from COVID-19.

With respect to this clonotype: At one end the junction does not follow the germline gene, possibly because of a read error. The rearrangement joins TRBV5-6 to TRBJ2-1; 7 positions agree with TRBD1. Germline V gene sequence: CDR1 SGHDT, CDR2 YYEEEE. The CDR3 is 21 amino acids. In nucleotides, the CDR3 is TGCGCCAGCAGCTTGAACCTCAGGAACAGGGGAGATGCTAGCTCCTACAATGAGCAGTTCTTC. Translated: CASSLNLRNRGDASSYNEQFF.

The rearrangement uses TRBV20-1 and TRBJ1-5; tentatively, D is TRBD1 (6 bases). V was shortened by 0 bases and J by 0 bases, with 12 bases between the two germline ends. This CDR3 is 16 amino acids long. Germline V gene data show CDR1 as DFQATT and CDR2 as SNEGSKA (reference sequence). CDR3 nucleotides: TGCAGTGCTAGAGATGGGGGACAATTTAGCAATCAGCCCCAGCATTTT. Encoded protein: CSARDGGQFSNQPQHF.

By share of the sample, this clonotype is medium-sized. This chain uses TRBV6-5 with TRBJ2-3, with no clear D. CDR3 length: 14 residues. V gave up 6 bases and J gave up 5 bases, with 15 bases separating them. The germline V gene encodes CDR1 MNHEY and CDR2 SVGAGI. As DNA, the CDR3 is TGTGCCAGCAGAGTCTCAAGTGGCAGAGATACGCAGTATTTT. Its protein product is CASRVSSGRDTQYF.

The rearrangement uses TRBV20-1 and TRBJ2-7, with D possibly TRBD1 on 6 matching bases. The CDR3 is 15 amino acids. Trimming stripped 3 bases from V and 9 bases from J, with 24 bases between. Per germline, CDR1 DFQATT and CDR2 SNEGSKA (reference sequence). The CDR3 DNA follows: TGCAGTGCTAGGCGAGCGGAGACAGGTCCAACTACGCAGTACTTC. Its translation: CSARRAETGPTTQYF.

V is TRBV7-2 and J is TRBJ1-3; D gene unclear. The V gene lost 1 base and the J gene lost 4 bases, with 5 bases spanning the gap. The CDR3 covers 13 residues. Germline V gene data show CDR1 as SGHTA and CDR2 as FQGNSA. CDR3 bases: TGTGCCAGCAGCTTAGGAGCAGGAAACACCATATATTTT. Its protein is CASSLGAGNTIYF.

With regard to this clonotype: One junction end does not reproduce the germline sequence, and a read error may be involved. Here the CDR3 reads CPSSPGTGGTDTQYF. In nucleotides, the CDR3 is TGTCCCAGCTCACCAGGGACAGGGGGCACAGATACGCAGTATTTT. This chain uses TRBV18 with TRBJ2-3; 10 nucleotides line up with TRBD1. CDR1 and CDR2 (germline): KGHSH, LQKENI. This CDR3 region has 15 residues.

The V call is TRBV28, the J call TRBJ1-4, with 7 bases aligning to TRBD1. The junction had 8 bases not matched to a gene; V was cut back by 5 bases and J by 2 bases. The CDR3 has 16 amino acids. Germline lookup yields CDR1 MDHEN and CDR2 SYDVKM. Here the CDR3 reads CASSLDRAMTNEKLFF. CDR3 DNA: TGTGCCAGCAGTCTAGACAGGGCTATGACTAATGAAAAACTGTTTTTT.

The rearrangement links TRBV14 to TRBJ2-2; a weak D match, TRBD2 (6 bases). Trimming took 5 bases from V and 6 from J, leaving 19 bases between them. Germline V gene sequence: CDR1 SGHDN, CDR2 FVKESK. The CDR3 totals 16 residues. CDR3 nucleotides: TGTGCCAGCAGCTTCGGGGGAGGTCCCCTCTCCGGGGAGCTGTTTTTT. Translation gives CASSFGGGPLSGELFF.

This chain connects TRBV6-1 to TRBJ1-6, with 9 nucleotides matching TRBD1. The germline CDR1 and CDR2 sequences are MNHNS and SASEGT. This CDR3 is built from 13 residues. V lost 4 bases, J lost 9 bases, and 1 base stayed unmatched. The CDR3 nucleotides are TGTGCCAGCAGTGGGGACAGGGCTTCACCCCTCCACTTT. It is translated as CASSGDRASPLHF.

In DNA form, the CDR3 reads TGCAGCGTTGTGGTGGGGGGCAATGAGCAGTTCTTC. The encoded protein is CSVVVGGNEQFF. The V call is TRBV29-1, the J call TRBJ2-1; D is perhaps TRBD2 (6 bases). Trimming shortened V by 4 bases and J by 6 bases, and 10 bases separated the two germline ends. CDR1 and CDR2 (germline): SQVTM, ANQGSEA. CDR3 length: 12 residues.

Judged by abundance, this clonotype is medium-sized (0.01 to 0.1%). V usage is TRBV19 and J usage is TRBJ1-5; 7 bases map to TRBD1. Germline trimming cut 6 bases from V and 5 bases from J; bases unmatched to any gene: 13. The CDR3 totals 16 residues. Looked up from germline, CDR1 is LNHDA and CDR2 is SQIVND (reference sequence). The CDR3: CASSFETGWNHQPQHF. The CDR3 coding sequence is TGTGCCAGTAGCTTCGAGACAGGGTGGAACCATCAGCCCCAGCATTTT.

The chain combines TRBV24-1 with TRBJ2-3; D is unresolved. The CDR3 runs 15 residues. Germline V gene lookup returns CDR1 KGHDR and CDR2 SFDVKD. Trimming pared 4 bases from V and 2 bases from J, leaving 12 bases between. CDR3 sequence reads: CATSDPRGPTDTQYF. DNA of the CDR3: TGTGCCACCAGTGACCCCCGAGGCCCCACAGATACGCAGTATTTT.

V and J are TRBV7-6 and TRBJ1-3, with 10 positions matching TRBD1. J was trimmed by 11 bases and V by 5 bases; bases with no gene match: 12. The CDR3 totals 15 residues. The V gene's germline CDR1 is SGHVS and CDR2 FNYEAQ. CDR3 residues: CASSPGQGGILPIYF. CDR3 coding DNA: TGTGCCAGCAGCCCCGGACAGGGGGGAATTCTCCCCATATATTTT.

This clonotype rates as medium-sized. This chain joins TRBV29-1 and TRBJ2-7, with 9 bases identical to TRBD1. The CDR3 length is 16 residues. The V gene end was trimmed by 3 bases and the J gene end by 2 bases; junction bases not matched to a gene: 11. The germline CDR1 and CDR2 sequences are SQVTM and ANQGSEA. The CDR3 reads CSVEGQGLAGTYEQYF. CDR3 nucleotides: TGCAGCGTTGAGGGACAGGGATTAGCTGGAACCTACGAGCAGTACTTC.

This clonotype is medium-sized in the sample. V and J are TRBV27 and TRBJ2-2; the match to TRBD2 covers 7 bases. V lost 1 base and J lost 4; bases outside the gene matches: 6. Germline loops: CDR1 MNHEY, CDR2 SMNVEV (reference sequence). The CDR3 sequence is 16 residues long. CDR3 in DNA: TGTGCCAGCAGTTTATTCCGACTAGCCGGCACCGGGGAGCTGTTTTTT. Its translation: CASSLFRLAGTGELFF.

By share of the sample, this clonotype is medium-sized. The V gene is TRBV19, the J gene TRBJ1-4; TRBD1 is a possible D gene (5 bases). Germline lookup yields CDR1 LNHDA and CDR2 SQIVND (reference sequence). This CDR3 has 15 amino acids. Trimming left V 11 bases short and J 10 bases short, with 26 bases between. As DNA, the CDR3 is TGTGCCTGCCGCACACTGGACACCTCGCGCGGAAAACTGTTTTTT. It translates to CACRTLDTSRGKLFF.

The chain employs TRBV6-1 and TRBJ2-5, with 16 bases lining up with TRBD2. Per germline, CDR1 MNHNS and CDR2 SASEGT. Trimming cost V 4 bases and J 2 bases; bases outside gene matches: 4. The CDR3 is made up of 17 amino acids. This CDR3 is CASSGPGLAGGQETQYF. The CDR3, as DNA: TGTGCCAGCAGTGGACCGGGACTAGCGGGGGGGCAAGAGACCCAGTACTTC.

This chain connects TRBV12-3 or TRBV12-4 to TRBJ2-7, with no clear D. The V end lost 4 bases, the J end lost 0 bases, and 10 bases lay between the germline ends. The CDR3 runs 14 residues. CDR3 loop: CASSSSHLSYEQYF. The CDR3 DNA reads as TGTGCCAGCAGTTCTTCCCACCTCTCCTACGAGCAGTACTTC.

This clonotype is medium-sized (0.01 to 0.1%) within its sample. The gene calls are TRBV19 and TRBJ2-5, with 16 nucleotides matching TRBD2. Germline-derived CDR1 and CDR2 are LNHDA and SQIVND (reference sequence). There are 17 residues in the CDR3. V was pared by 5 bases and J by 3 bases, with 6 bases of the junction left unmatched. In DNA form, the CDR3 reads TGTGCCAGTAGTCCCGGGACTAGCGGGGGGGCCGAAGAGACCCAGTACTTC. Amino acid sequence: CASSPGTSGGAEETQYF.

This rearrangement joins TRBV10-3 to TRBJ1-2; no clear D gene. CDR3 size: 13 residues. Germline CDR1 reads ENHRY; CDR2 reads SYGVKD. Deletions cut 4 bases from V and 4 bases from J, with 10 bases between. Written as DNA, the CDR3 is TGTGCCATCAGTGCGGCCGCAGGCTATGGCTACACCTTC. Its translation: CAISAAAGYGYTF.

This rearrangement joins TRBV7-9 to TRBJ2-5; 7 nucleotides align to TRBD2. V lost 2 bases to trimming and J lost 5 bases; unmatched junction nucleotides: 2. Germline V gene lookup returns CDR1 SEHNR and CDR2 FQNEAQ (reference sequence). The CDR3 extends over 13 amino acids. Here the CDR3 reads CASSLLSGETQYF. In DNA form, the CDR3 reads TGTGCCAGCAGCTTACTTAGCGGGGAGACCCAGTACTTC.

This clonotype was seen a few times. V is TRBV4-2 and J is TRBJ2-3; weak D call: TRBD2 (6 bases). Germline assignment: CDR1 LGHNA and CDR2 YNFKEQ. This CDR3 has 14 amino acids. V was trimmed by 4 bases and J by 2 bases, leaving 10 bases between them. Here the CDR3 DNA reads TGTGCCAGCAGCCCAGGGACTTTCACAGATACGCAGTATTTT. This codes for CASSPGTFTDTQYF.

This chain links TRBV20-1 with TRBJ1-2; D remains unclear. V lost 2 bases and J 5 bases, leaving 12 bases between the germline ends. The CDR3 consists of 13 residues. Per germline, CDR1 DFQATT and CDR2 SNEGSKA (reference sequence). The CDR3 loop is CSARQPIQYGYTF. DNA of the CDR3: TGCAGTGCTAGACAGCCGATCCAGTATGGCTACACCTTC.

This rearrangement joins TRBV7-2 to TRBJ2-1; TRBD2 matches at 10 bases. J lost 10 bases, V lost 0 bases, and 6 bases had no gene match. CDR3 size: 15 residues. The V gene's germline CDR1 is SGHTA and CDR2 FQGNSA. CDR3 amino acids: CASSLASGGAWEQFF. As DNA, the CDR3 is TGTGCCAGCAGCTTAGCCAGCGGGGGGGCATGGGAGCAGTTCTTC.

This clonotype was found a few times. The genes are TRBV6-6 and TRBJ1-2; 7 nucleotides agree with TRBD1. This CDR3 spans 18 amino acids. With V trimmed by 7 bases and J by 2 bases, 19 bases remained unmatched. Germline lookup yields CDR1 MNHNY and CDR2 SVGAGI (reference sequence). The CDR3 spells CASNDRERAPTRNYGYTF. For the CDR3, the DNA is TGTGCCAGCAACGACAGGGAAAGGGCGCCGACCCGAAACTATGGCTACACCTTC.

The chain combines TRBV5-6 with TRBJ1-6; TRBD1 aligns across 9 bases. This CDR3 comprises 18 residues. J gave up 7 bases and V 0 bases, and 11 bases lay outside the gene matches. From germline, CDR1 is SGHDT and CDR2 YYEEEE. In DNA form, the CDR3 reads TGTGCCAGCAGCTTGGACAGGGGGCGGCCGGGTGCGAATTCACCCCTCCACTTT. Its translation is CASSLDRGRPGANSPLHF.

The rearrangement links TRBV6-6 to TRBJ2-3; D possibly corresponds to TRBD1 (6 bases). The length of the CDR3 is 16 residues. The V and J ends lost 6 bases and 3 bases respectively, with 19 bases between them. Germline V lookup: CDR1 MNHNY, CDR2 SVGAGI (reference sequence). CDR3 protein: CASRELLRGRTDTQYF. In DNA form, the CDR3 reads TGTGCCAGCAGGGAACTTCTCAGGGGACGGACAGATACGCAGTATTTT.

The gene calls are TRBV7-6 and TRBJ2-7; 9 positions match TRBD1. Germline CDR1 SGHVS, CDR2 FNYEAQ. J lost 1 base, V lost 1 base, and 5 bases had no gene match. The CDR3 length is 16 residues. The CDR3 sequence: CASSLVGTGNSYEQYF. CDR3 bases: TGTGCCAGCAGCTTAGTCGGGACAGGGAATTCCTACGAGCAGTACTTC.